This T cell receptor (beta chain) derives from a study of cytomegalovirus exposure and HLA in healthy donors. It was with 60 Vbeta and 13 Jbeta primers that the PCR ran. The assay was immunoSEQ multiplex PCR, and TCRdb's table has in-frame clones only and misses some. The sample holds tens of thousands of clones, around 75% seen once. Sequences were obtained from PBMCs. This TCR came from a woman aged 40 to 50 in good health and CMV-seropositive.

The CDR3 nucleotides read TGTGCCAGCTCACCACAGGGGTTGAGCAATCAGCCCCAGCATTTT. Translation gives CASSPQGLSNQPQHF. The chain couples TRBV18 to TRBJ1-5, with a possible D match to TRBD1 (5 bases). Deletions cut 1 base from V and 1 base from J, with 8 bases between. CDR1 is KGHSH, CDR2 LQKENI, per germline. The CDR3 contains 15 residues.